This T cell receptor beta chain was identified in a study of blood T cell repertoires in COVID-19. The V and J ends lost 2 bases and 4 bases respectively, with 11 bases between them. Germline lookup yields CDR1 MNHEY and CDR2 SMNVEV (reference sequence). The CDR3 sequence is 14 residues long. The protocol was immunoSEQ multiplex PCR, while the TCRdb copy is restricted to in-frame clones and leaves out a portion. The sample has under 60,000 clones; more than 75% are singletons. The rearrangement uses TRBV27 and TRBJ1-1; TRBD1 might be the D (6 bases). The receptor comes from a woman in her fifties or sixties with COVID-19, enrolled during active disease. The specimen sequenced was peripheral blood. CDR3 sequence: CASSLGGGGTEAFF. DNA for the CDR3: TGTGCCAGCAGTTTAGGGGGCGGGGGCACTGAAGCTTTCTTT.